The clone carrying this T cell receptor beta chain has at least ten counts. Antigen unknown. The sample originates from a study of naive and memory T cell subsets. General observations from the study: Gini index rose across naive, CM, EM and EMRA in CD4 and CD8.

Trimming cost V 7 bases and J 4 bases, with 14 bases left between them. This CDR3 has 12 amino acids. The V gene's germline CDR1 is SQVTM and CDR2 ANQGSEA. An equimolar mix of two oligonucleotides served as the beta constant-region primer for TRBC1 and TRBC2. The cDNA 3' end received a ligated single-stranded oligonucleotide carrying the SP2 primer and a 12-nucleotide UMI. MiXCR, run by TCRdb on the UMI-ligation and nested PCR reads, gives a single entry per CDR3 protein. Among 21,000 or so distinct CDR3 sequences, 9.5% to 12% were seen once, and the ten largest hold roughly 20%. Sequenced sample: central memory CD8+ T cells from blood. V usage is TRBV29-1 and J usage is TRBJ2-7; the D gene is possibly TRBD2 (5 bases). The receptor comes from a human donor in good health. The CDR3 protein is CSAKSRGYEQYF. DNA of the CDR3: TGCAGCGCAAAAAGTCGGGGTTACGAGCAGTACTTC.